This TCR beta chain was identified in a study of T cell clonotyping in hematopoietic cell transplantation (dated by TCRdb to the early 2020s). About the full investigation: A total of approximately 130 blood samples were gathered in the study from fewer than 40 consecutive transplant recipients along with their related donors. Patients were recruited between late 2015 and January 2017 and followed until late 2020 or death.

TCR beta CDR3 regions were amplified from genomic DNA with the immunoSEQ assay, a bias-controlled multiplex PCR using V- and J-specific primers. A second PCR step added a proprietary barcode and Illumina adapter sequences to the CDR3 amplicons. An Illumina MiSeq instrument was used for sequencing of the CDR3 libraries. The study's own analysis went as follows. Export and quality control were done with immunoSEQ Analyzer 3.0, while downstream analyses used R Bioconductor and Immunarch. Only productive rearrangements in the normalized downsampled data set went into calculating the repertoire metrics. In the normalized cohort, clonotypes with more than 5 templates were defined as pathologically expanded. The Inverse Simpson Index was used to measure repertoire diversity. CMV-specificity analyses were carried out on the non-normalized data set to capture all clonotypes. Here the immuneACCESS table is served through TCRdb, limited to in-frame sequences with V and J called. Missing clones are a known gap in these copies; in checked studies unresolved V genes cover under half, and the rest lacks a known reason. That table furnishes V, J and clone size, whereas the DNA furnished D and trimming. In all, the sample holds some 29,000 clones, and about 90% of those were seen once. The ten largest clones add up to approximately 11% of the sample.

With regard to this clone: Its antigen remains undetermined. No much larger clone exists at a distance of one base, and base qualities are not known.

Results the study describes overall, beyond this receptor: After transplant, TCR diversity in recipients dropped, and pathologically expanded clonotypes increased progressively from day 30 to day 180. Inverse Simpson Index values from donors and from recipients before transplant predicted broader TCR repertoire diversity after transplant. Recipient repertoires showed only a small fraction of overlap with donor repertoires, and over 95% appeared de novo at the given depth. Sample size was limited, and cells were not sorted, so CD4 and CD8 repertoire contributions could not be separated.

The label giving this sample's time point can be read as: 100 days after allo-HCT. Blood samples were obtained from recipients approximately 28 days before transplant and at days 30, 100 and 180 after transplant. Nuclei Lysis Solution was used to extract genomic DNA from fresh or cryopreserved unfractionated peripheral blood mononuclear cells. This TCR was sampled from a female patient aged 45-60 years who had an allogeneic stem cell transplant from a related donor, so the T cells may come from the graft donor. Some clones in this sample may be carry-over from other donors' samples. The starting material was PBMCs, obtained 100 days after allogeneic stem cell transplant.

The DNA reads TGTGCCAGCAGCTCATTAGCTAACTATGGCTACACCTTC. This yields the protein CASSSLANYGYTF. The rearranged chain carries TRBV7-9 and TRBJ1-2; the D gene identity is not certain. CDR1 and CDR2 were assigned from the germline V gene (reference sequence) as SEHNR and FQNEAQ. Taken from cysteine to phenylalanine, the CDR3 has 13 residues. Only the CDR3 part of the read is kept: 39 bases, read in frame from the first base. V is reduced by 4 bases and J by 0 bases, leaving a spacing of 6 bases between them.